Following are 29 T cell receptor beta chains from one sample sequenced in a study of cytotoxic CD8 clonotypes in ibrutinib-treated CLL. The protocol was immunoSEQ multiplex PCR, while the TCRdb copy is restricted to in-frame clones and leaves out a portion. The data contain 100,000 to 150,000 clones, 75% to 90% of them singletons. The starting material was PBMCs, obtained after 24 months of ibrutinib treatment. These receptors all come from a human donor with chronic lymphocytic leukemia.

This clone was seen once. The genes are TRBV5-1 and TRBJ1-2; D remains ambiguous. V shed 4 bases and J shed 2 bases, with 18 bases lying between them. Germline V gene lookup returns CDR1 SGHRS and CDR2 YFSETQ. The CDR3 consists of 16 residues. The CDR3 here is CASSPTGRQANYGYTF. In nucleotides, the CDR3 is TGCGCCAGCAGCCCAACGGGCCGTCAGGCAAACTATGGCTACACCTTC.

The chain recombines TRBV5-8 with TRBJ1-5, with D perhaps matching TRBD1 (5 bases). Germline CDR1 and CDR2: SGHTS and YDEGEE. V shed 4 bases and J shed 11 bases, with 16 bases lying between them. This CDR3 spans 13 amino acids. The CDR3 DNA follows: TGTGCCAGCAGCACAAGGCAGGGCCCGACCCAGCATTTT. This gives the protein CASSTRQGPTQHF.

This sequence joins TRBV19 and TRBJ2-7; 7 bases align to TRBD1. Germline V gene sequence: CDR1 LNHDA, CDR2 SQIVND (reference sequence). The CDR3 is 14 amino acids. The V gene end was trimmed by 4 bases and the J gene end by 5 bases; junction bases not matched to a gene: 8. The CDR3 DNA sequence: TGTGCCAGTAGTAGGCAGACAGGGAGTGACGAGCAGTACTTC. This codes for CASSRQTGSDEQYF.

The J gene is TRBJ1-2, the V gene TRBV6-5; no firm D call. The CDR3 is 14 amino acids. V lost 5 bases to trimming and J lost 1 base, with 11 bases between them. The germline V gene has CDR1 MNHEY and CDR2 SVGAGI. The CDR3: CASSPWSDNYGYTF. In nucleotides, the CDR3 is TGTGCCAGCAGTCCCTGGTCTGATAACTATGGCTACACCTTC.

This chain uses TRBV7-2 with TRBJ1-5, with a possible D match to TRBD1 (5 bases). Trimming stripped 1 base from V and 8 bases from J, with 15 bases between. Looked up from germline, CDR1 is SGHTA and CDR2 is FQGNSA. The CDR3 length is 15 residues. In nucleotides, the CDR3 is TGTGCCAGCAGCTTAGGCCTGGGGGGGGTTGAGCCCCAGCATTTT. Amino acids: CASSLGLGGVEPQHF.

The chain combines TRBV9 with TRBJ2-6, with TRBD2 identical over 7 bases. J gave up 0 bases and V 1 base, and 13 bases lay outside the gene matches. Germline CDR1 SGDLS, CDR2 YYNGEE. CDR3 length: 20 residues. This CDR3 is CASSVILGGAGTSGANVLTF. CDR3 nucleotide sequence: TGTGCCAGCAGCGTAATCTTGGGAGGGGCCGGCACCTCTGGGGCCAACGTCCTGACTTTC.

V usage is TRBV4-2 and J usage is TRBJ1-4; 7 bases are shared with TRBD1. V lost 4 bases, J lost 0 bases, and 2 bases stayed unmatched. The germline CDR1 and CDR2 sequences are LGHNA and YNFKEQ. This CDR3 region has 15 residues. CDR3 amino acids: CASSRQGATNEKLFF. As DNA, the CDR3 is TGTGCCAGCAGCCGTCAGGGGGCAACTAATGAAAAACTGTTTTTT.

This chain connects TRBV18 to TRBJ1-1, with D unclear. Germline V gene data show CDR1 as KGHSH and CDR2 as LQKENI. The CDR3 contains 12 residues. Deletions cut 3 bases from V and 8 bases from J, with 10 bases between. The CDR3 loop is CASSPSRNEAFF. The CDR3 DNA is TGTGCCAGCTCACCTTCCAGAAACGAAGCTTTCTTT.

The DNA of the CDR3 is TGTGCCAGCAGTGTTACAGGGGGCACAGATACGCAGTATTTT. This sequence encodes CASSVTGGTDTQYF. The chain has TRBV6-4 and TRBJ2-3, with 7 positions matching TRBD1. The CDR3 spans 14 residues. Trimming at V came to 4 bases and at J to 1 base, leaving 2 bases not matched to a gene. Germline assignment: CDR1 MRHNA and CDR2 SNTAGT.

The chain uses TRBV4-3 and TRBJ2-3; 13 positions agree with TRBD2. Germline V CDR1 and CDR2: LGHNA, YSLEER. Trimming removed 0 bases from V and 6 bases from J; junction bases left unmatched: 9. CDR3 size: 18 residues. The CDR3 is CASSQDLTSGRALDTQYF. The CDR3 DNA reads TGCGCCAGCAGCCAAGATCTTACTAGCGGGAGGGCCTTGGATACGCAGTATTTT.

The rearrangement joins TRBV5-1 to TRBJ2-1, with 11 bases identical to TRBD2. This CDR3 has 17 amino acids. Trimming cost V 0 bases and J 8 bases; bases outside gene matches: 10. CDR1 SGHRS and CDR2 YFSETQ come from the germline V gene. The CDR3 DNA reads TGCGCCAGCAGCTTGGTTAGCGGGGGGGCCGTGTGGTATGAGCAGTTCTTC. Translation gives CASSLVSGGAVWYEQFF.

This clone turned up a few times. The J gene is TRBJ1-2, the V gene TRBV29-1; 7 bases are shared with TRBD1. This CDR3 contains 17 residues. The V gene's germline CDR1 is SQVTM and CDR2 ANQGSEA. After removal of 2 bases from V and 0 bases from J, the junction contained 12 bases not matched to a gene. The CDR3 nucleotides are TGCAGCGTTGAAAGGGGGCGGCGGGGGGCTCCTAACTATGGCTACACCTTC. Residues: CSVERGRRGAPNYGYTF.

The chain couples TRBV19 to TRBJ2-3; D possibly corresponds to TRBD2 (6 bases). The CDR3 consists of 14 residues. Germline-derived CDR1 and CDR2 are LNHDA and SQIVND (reference sequence). Trimming removed 3 bases from V and 4 bases from J, with 11 bases in between. The CDR3 is CASSILLAADTQYF. In nucleotides, the CDR3 is TGTGCCAGTAGTATCCTACTAGCCGCAGATACGCAGTATTTT.

J is TRBJ1-4 and V is TRBV4-3; 12 bases fit TRBD1. The J segment lost 3 bases and the V segment lost 1 base, leaving 9 bases of the junction unmatched. This CDR3 is built from 19 residues. Germline values: CDR1 LGHNA, CDR2 YSLEER. The CDR3 loop is CASSQAGQGALTANEKLFF. The CDR3 DNA reads as TGCGCCAGCAGCCAAGCGGGACAGGGGGCGCTTACAGCTAATGAAAAACTGTTTTTT.

V usage is TRBV5-6 and J usage is TRBJ1-2; TRBD1 matches at 7 bases. Looked up from germline, CDR1 is SGHDT and CDR2 is YYEEEE. The CDR3 length is 14 residues. V gave up 6 bases and J gave up 4 bases; unmatched junction bases: 9. CDR3 in amino acids: CASTPGTARYGYTF. The CDR3 DNA reads TGTGCCAGCACCCCCGGGACAGCGCGCTATGGCTACACCTTC.

This clone occurred once. The chain links TRBV14 to TRBJ1-2; perhaps TRBD1 as D (5 bases). CDR1 is SGHDN and CDR2 is FVKESK in the germline V gene. V was trimmed by 1 base and J by 6 bases, leaving 12 bases between them. This CDR3 is 14 amino acids long. The CDR3 here is CASSQALTGHGYTF. The CDR3 region has the DNA TGTGCCAGCAGCCAAGCCCTCACGGGACATGGCTACACCTTC.

J is TRBJ2-1 and V is TRBV9, with D unresolved. From germline, CDR1 is SGDLS and CDR2 YYNGEE. The CDR3 runs 15 residues. With 4 bases removed from V and 2 bases from J, the gap between germline ends came to 13 bases. CDR3 nucleotide sequence: TGTGCCAGCAGCCCCCCCGACGAAGCCTACAATGAGCAGTTCTTC. This gives the protein CASSPPDEAYNEQFF.

The rearrangement joins TRBV7-9 to TRBJ2-1, with 11 positions matching TRBD2. The J segment lost 9 bases and the V segment lost 5 bases, leaving 15 bases of the junction unmatched. Germline-derived CDR1 and CDR2 are SEHNR and FQNEAQ (reference sequence). The CDR3 contains 17 residues. CDR3 nucleotides: TGTGCCAGCAGCGCCGCGACTAGCGGGATATCAGGCGGTGAGCAGTTCTTC. It translates to CASSAATSGISGGEQFF.

This clone was seen just once. The rearrangement uses TRBV7-9 and TRBJ2-3; 8 bases fit TRBD1. Losses at the gene ends were 3 bases for V and 2 bases for J; bases not matched to a gene: 1. The germline CDR1 and CDR2 sequences are SEHNR and FQNEAQ (reference sequence). This CDR3 contains 14 residues. The CDR3 nucleotides are TGTGCCAGCAGCTTCAGGGGGCACACAGATACGCAGTATTTT. Amino acids: CASSFRGHTDTQYF. Complete variable domain (other parts from reference TRBV7-9 and TRBJ2-3): DTGVSQNPRHKITKRGQNVTFRCDPISEHNRLYWYRQTLGQGPEFLTYFQNEAQLEKSRLLSDRFSAERPKGSFSTLEIQRTEQGDSAMYLCASSFRGHTDTQYFGPGTRLTVL.

The rearrangement links TRBV28 to TRBJ1-3; D remains unclear. V was cut by 6 bases and J by 1 base, with 13 bases left in between. The CDR3 spans 15 residues. CDR1 and CDR2 (germline): MDHEN, SYDVKM. CDR3 nucleotide sequence: TGTGCCAGCAGCCACTCTGGTGGGTCTGGAAACACCATATATTTT. Amino acid sequence: CASSHSGGSGNTIYF.

In this sample, this clone turned up once. The gene calls are TRBV15 and TRBJ1-4; D possibly corresponds to TRBD1 (6 bases). CDR3 length: 14 residues. Germline V gene sequence: CDR1 LNHNV, CDR2 YYDKDF (reference sequence). Trimming pared 0 bases from V and 10 bases from J, leaving 12 bases between. The DNA for the CDR3 is TGTGCCACCAGCAGAGAAGGGGGAAGGGGAAAACTGTTTTTT. Translating gives CATSREGGRGKLFF.

The chain uses TRBV5-1 and TRBJ1-6; 8 bases agree with TRBD1. Germline CDR1 and CDR2: SGHRS and YFSETQ. Trimming at V came to 2 bases and at J to 8 bases, leaving 18 bases not matched to a gene. This CDR3 comprises 19 residues. The CDR3 region has the DNA TGCGCCAGCAGCTTCGGCCGGACAGGGAATTCCGTCCGATATTCACCCCTCCACTTT. It encodes CASSFGRTGNSVRYSPLHF.

This chain uses TRBV11-2 with TRBJ1-3; D gene ambiguous. The germline CDR1 and CDR2 sequences are SGHAT and FQNNGV. This CDR3 is built from 15 residues. Between the trimmed V and J ends, which lost 5 bases and 0 bases, there was a span of 11 bases. The CDR3 nucleotides are TGTGCCAGCAGCGAAAAGGGAAACTCTGGAAACACCATATATTTT. Amino acid sequence: CASSEKGNSGNTIYF. Using reference TRBV11-2 and TRBJ1-3 for the parts outside the CDR3, the full variable domain is EAGVAQSPRYKIIEKRQSVAFWCNPISGHATLYWYQQILGQGPKLLIQFQNNGVVDDSQLPKDRFSAERLKGVDSTLKIQPAKLEDSAVYLCASSEKGNSGNTIYFGEGSWLTVV.

The genes are TRBV11-2 and TRBJ2-7; no firm D call. The CDR3 runs to 13 residues. Germline-derived CDR1 and CDR2 are SGHAT and FQNNGV. Trimming took 5 bases from V and 0 from J, leaving 8 bases between them. The CDR3 coding sequence is TGTGCCAGCAGCCCAAGACTCTCCTACGAGCAGTACTTC. Residues: CASSPRLSYEQYF. The full variable domain, its missing parts supplied by reference TRBV11-2 and TRBJ2-7, is EAGVAQSPRYKIIEKRQSVAFWCNPISGHATLYWYQQILGQGPKLLIQFQNNGVVDDSQLPKDRFSAERLKGVDSTLKIQPAKLEDSAVYLCASSPRLSYEQYFGPGTRLTVT.

The chain employs TRBV19 and TRBJ2-5; 10 bases agree with TRBD1. V dropped 4 bases and J dropped 3; count of bases not matched to a gene: 5. Germline V gene data show CDR1 as LNHDA and CDR2 as SQIVND (reference sequence). This CDR3 is built from 15 residues. The CDR3 DNA sequence: TGTGCCAGTAGTAATGCCGGGACAGGGGAAGAGACCCAGTACTTC. Residues: CASSNAGTGEETQYF.

The table lists this clone with a count of one. The chain joins TRBV5-8 to TRBJ2-2; D is unresolved. The CDR3 has 13 amino acids. Trimming stripped 0 bases from V and 6 bases from J, with 6 bases between. Germline values: CDR1 SGHTS, CDR2 YDEGEE. The CDR3 DNA sequence: TGTGCCAGCAGCTTGGAGGTCTCCGGGGAGCTGTTTTTT. The encoded protein is CASSLEVSGELFF.

The chain uses TRBV25-1 and TRBJ1-1; D perhaps matches TRBD1 (5 bases). V shed 6 bases and J shed 1 base, with 6 bases lying between them. The CDR3 spans 12 residues. CDR1 MGHDK and CDR2 SYGVNS come from the germline V gene. This CDR3 is CASRGENTEAFF. In DNA, the CDR3 is TGTGCCAGCAGGGGGGAGAACACTGAAGCTTTCTTT.

CDR3 nucleotides: TGTGCCAGCAGTCCCACTCGGACAGGGGGGATGACTGGGGAGCTGTTTTTT. This gives the protein CASSPTRTGGMTGELFF. The V gene is TRBV28, the J gene TRBJ2-2, with 10 bases identical to TRBD1. Germline lookup yields CDR1 MDHEN and CDR2 SYDVKM. The CDR3 spans 17 residues. J lost 8 bases, V lost 5 bases, and 14 bases had no gene match.

The CDR3 loop reads CASKRGADEKLFF. CDR3 bases: TGTGCCAGCAAGCGGGGGGCGGATGAAAAACTGTTTTTT. The chain uses TRBV2 and TRBJ1-4, with a weak D call TRBD1 (6 bases). Germline V CDR1 and CDR2: SNHLY, FYNNEI. Trimming left V 7 bases short and J 6 bases short, with 12 bases between. The CDR3 length is 13 residues.